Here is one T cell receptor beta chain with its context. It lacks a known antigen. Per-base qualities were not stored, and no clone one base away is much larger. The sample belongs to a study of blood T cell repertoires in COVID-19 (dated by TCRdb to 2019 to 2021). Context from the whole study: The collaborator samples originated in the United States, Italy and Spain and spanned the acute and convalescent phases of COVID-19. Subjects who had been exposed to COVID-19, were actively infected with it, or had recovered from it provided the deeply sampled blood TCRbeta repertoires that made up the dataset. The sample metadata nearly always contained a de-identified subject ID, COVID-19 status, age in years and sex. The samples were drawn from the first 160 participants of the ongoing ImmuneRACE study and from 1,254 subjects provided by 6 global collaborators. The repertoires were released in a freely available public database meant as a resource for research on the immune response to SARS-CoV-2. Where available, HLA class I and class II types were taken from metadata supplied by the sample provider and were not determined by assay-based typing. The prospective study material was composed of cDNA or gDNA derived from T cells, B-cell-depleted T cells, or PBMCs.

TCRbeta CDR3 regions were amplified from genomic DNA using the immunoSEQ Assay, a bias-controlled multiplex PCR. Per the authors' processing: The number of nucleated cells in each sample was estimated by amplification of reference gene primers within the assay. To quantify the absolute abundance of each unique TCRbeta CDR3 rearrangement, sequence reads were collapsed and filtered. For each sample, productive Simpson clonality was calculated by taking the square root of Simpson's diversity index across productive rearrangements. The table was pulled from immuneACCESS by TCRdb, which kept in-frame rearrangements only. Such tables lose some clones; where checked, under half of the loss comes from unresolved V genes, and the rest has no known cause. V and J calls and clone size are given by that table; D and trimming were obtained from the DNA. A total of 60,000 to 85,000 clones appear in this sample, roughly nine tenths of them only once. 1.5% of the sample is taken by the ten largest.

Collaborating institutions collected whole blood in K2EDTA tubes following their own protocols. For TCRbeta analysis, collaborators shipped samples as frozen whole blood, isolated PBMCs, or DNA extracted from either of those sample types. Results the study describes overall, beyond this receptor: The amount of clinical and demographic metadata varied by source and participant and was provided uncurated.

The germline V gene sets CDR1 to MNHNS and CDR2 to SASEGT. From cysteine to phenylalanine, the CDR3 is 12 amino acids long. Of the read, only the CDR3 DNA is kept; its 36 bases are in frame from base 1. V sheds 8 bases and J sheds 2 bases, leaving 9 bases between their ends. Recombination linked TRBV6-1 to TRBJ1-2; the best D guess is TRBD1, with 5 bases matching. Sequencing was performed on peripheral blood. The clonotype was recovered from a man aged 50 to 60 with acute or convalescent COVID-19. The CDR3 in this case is CASEPGNYGYTF. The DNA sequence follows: TGTGCCAGCGAGCCAGGGAACTATGGCTACACCTTC.